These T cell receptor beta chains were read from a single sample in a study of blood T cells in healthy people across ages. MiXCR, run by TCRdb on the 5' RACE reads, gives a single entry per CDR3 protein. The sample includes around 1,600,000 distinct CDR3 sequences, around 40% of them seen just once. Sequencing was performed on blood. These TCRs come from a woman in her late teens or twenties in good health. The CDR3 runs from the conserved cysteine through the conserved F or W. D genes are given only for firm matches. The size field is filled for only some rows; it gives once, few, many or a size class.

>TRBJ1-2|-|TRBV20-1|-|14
CSARRPTRGYGYTF
TGCAGTGCTAGGAGGCCCACCCGCGGGTATGGCTACACCTTC
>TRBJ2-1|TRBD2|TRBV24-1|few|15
CATSESGLADNEQFF
TGTGCCACCAGTGAATCGGGACTAGCGGACAATGAGCAGTTCTTC
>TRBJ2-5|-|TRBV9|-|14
CASSANSGSETQYF
TGTGCCAGCAGCGCCAATAGTGGGAGTGAGACCCAGTACTTC
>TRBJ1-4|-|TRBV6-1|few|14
CASSEDRVDEKLFF
TGTGCCAGCAGTGAAGACAGGGTGGACGAAAAACTGTTTTTT
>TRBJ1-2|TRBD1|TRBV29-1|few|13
CSGRWTGSNGYTF
TGCAGCGGAAGATGGACAGGGAGTAATGGCTACACCTTC
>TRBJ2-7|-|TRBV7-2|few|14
CASSLDGPSYEQYF
TGTGCCAGCAGCTTAGACGGTCCTTCCTACGAGCAGTACTTC
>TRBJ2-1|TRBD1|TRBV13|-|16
CASSYGTGGVLETQFF
TGTGCCAGCAGCTACGGGACAGGGGGAGTTCTAGAGACCCAGTTCTTC
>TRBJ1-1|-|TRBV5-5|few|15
CASSSHTGMNTEAFF
TGTGCCAGCAGTTCCCACACGGGGATGAACACTGAAGCTTTCTTT
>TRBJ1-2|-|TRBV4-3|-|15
CASSQEGEVFYGYTF
TGCGCCAGCAGCCAAGAGGGGGAGGTATTTTATGGCTACACCTTC
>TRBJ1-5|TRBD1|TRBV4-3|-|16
CASSQGAGQGNQPQHF
TGCGCCAGCAGCCAAGGGGCCGGACAGGGTAATCAGCCCCAGCATTTT
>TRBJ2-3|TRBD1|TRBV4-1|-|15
CASSQGAGGFDTQYF
TGCGCCAGCAGCCAAGGGGCAGGGGGCTTCGATACGCAGTATTTT
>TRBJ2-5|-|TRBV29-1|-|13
CSARQELQETQYF
TGCAGCGCACGACAGGAGCTACAAGAGACCCAGTACTTC
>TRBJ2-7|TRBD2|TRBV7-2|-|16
CASSLMPTSGRNEQYF
TGTGCCAGCAGCTTAATGCCGACTAGCGGGAGGAACGAGCAGTACTTC
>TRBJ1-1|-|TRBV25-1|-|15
CASSEYGEFSTEAFF
TGTGCCAGCAGTGAATATGGTGAGTTCAGCACTGAAGCTTTCTTT
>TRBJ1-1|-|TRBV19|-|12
CASKVWGTEAFF
TGTGCCAGTAAGGTATGGGGGACTGAAGCTTTCTTT
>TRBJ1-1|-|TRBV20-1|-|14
CSAKSALRDTEAFF
TGCAGTGCTAAATCGGCCCTAAGGGACACTGAAGCTTTCTTT
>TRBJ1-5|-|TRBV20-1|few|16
CSAGRGGRAQGQPQHF
TGCAGTGCTGGAAGGGGTGGCAGGGCCCAGGGTCAGCCCCAGCATTTT
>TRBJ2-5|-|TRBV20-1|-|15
CSAAMNTGGRETQYF
TGCAGTGCTGCTATGAATACCGGGGGACGAGAGACCCAGTACTTC
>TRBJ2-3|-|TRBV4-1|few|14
CASSQRGAADTQYF
TGCGCCAGCAGCCAAAGGGGGGCAGCAGATACGCAGTATTTT
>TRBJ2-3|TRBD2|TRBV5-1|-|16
CASSGGGTSSTDTQYF
TGCGCCAGCAGCGGCGGGGGGACGTCTAGCACAGATACGCAGTATTTT
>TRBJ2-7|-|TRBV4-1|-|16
CASSQGSAVLGYEQYF
TGCGCCAGCAGCCAAGGTTCGGCAGTCCTCGGCTACGAGCAGTACTTC
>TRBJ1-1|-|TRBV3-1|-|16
CASSQEMGVGYTEAFF
TGTGCCAGCAGCCAAGAGATGGGGGTCGGGTACACTGAAGCTTTCTTT
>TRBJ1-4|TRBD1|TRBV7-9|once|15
CASSLWDRSNEKLFF
TGTGCCAGCAGCCTGTGGGACAGAAGTAATGAAAAACTGTTTTTT
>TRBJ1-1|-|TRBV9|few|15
CASSVAPQGKTEAFF
TGTGCCAGCAGCGTAGCTCCGCAGGGAAAAACTGAAGCTTTCTTT
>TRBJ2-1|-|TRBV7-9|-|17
CASSQTGAVSSYNEQFF
TGTGCCAGCAGCCAGACGGGTGCGGTGAGCTCCTACAATGAGCAGTTCTTC
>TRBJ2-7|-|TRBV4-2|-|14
CASSPAGSSHEQYF
TGTGCCAGCAGCCCGGCGGGGAGCTCCCATGAGCAGTACTTC
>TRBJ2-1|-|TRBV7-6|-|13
CASSADYRFEQFF
TGTGCCAGCAGCGCCGACTACAGGTTTGAGCAGTTCTTC
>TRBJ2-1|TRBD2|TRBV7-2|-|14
CASSKGLGFNEQFF
TGTGCCAGCAGCAAGGGACTAGGTTTCAATGAGCAGTTCTTC
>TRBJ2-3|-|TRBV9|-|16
CASSGGPIHYTDTQYF
TGTGCCAGCAGCGGAGGGCCAATCCACTACACAGATACGCAGTATTTT
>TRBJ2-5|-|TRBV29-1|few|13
CSVYRGLYNEQYF
TGCAGCGTTTACCGCGGACTTTACAATGAGCAGTACTTC
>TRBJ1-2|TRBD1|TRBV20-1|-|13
CSAREGGRGGYTF
TGCAGTGCTAGAGAAGGGGGCAGAGGTGGCTACACCTTC
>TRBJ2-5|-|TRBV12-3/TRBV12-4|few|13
CASSLLRKETQYF
TGTGCCAGCAGTTTACTTAGAAAGGAGACCCAGTACTTC
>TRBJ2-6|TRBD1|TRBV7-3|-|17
CASSPTGVSSGANVLTF
TGTGCCAGCTCCCCTACAGGGGTTAGCTCTGGGGCCAACGTCCTGACTTTC
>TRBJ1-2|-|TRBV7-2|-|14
CASSLEVANYGYTF
TGTGCCAGCAGCTTAGAGGTGGCTAACTATGGCTACACCTTC
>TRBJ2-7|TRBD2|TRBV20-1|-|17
CSARDPMGLAGGLEQYF
TGCAGTGCTAGAGACCCTATGGGACTAGCGGGAGGCTTAGAGCAGTACTTC
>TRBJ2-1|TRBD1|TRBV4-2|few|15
CASSRGTGAYNEQFF
TGTGCCAGCAGCCGCGGGACAGGGGCCTACAATGAGCAGTTCTTC
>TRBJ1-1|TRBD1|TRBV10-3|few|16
CAIRTGTGDGNTEAFF
TGTGCCATCAGGACCGGGACAGGGGACGGTAACACTGAAGCTTTCTTT
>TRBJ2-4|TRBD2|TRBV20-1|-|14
CSVREGSSQNIQYF
TGCAGTGTTAGGGAGGGGAGTAGCCAAAACATTCAGTACTTC
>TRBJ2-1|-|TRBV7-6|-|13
CASTQGPSNEQFF
TGTGCCAGCACCCAGGGCCCTTCCAATGAGCAGTTCTTC
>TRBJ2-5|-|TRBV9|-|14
CASSVQTAAETQYF
TGTGCCAGCAGCGTACAGACCGCTGCAGAGACCCAGTACTTC
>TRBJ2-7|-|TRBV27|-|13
CVTGQGGGSEQYF
TGTGTCACCGGACAGGGAGGGGGAAGTGAGCAGTACTTC
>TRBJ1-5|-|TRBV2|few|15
CASSEAQGNNQPQHF
TGTGCCAGCAGTGAAGCTCAGGGGAACAATCAGCCCCAGCATTTT
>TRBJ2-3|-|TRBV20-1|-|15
CSARGFEQGGQTQYF
TGCAGTGCTAGAGGGTTCGAACAGGGCGGTCAAACGCAGTATTTT
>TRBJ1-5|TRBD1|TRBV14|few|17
CASSQAYGTEPNQPQHF
TGTGCCAGCAGCCAAGCCTACGGGACAGAGCCTAATCAGCCCCAGCATTTT
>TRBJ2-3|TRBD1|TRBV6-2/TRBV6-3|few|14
CASSPGQESDTQYF
TGTGCCAGCAGTCCGGGACAGGAATCAGATACGCAGTATTTT
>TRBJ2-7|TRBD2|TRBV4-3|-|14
CASAPGLPLFEQYF
TGCGCCAGCGCCCCGGGACTACCCCTCTTTGAGCAGTACTTC
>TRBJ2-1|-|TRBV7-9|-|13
CASNYLVGNEQFF
TGTGCCAGCAACTACCTTGTAGGGAATGAGCAGTTCTTC
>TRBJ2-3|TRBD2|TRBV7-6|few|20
CASSSTLLAGDGGGTDTQYF
TGTGCCAGCAGCTCCACCCTACTAGCGGGGGATGGGGGGGGCACAGATACGCAGTATTTT